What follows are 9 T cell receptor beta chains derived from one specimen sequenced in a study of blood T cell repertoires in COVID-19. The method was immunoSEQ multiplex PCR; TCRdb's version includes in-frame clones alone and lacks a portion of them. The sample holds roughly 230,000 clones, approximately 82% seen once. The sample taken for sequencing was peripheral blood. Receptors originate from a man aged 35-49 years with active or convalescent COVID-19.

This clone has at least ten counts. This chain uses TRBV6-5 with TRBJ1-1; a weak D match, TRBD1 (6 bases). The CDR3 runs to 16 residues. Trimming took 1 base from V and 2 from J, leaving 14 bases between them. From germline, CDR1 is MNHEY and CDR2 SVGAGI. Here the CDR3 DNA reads TGTGCCAGCAGTTACTGGGGGGGCGCGAAAAACACTGAAGCTTTCTTT. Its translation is CASSYWGGAKNTEAFF.

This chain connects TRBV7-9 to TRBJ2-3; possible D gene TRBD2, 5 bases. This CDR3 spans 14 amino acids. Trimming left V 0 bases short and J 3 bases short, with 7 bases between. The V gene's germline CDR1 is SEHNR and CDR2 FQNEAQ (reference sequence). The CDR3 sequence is CASSLAVATDTQYF. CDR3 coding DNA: TGTGCCAGCAGCTTAGCGGTAGCGACAGATACGCAGTATTTT. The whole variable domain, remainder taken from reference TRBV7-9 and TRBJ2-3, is DTGVSQNPRHKITKRGQNVTFRCDPISEHNRLYWYRQTLGQGPEFLTYFQNEAQLEKSRLLSDRFSAERPKGSFSTLEIQRTEQGDSAMYLCASSLAVATDTQYFGPGTRLTVL.

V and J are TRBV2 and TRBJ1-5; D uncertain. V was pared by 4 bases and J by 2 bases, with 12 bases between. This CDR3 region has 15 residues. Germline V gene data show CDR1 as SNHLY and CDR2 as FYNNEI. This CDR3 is CASSVKGSGNQPQHF. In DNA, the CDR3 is TGTGCCAGCAGTGTGAAAGGGAGCGGCAATCAGCCCCAGCATTTT.

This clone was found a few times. CDR3 in amino acids: CASSRTGAGDTQYF. The CDR3 DNA follows: TGTGCCAGCAGTCGGACAGGGGCAGGAGATACGCAGTATTTT. The V and J genes are TRBV2 and TRBJ2-3; TRBD1 aligns across 9 bases. J lost 5 bases, V lost 5 bases, and 5 bases had no gene match. CDR1 is SNHLY and CDR2 is FYNNEI in the germline V gene. The CDR3 length is 14 residues.

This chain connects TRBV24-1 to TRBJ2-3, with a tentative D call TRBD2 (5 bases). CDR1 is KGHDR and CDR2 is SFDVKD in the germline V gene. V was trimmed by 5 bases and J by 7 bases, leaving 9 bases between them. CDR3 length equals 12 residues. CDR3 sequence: CATSGIGNTQYF. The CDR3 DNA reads TGTGCCACCAGTGGAATCGGGAATACGCAGTATTTT.

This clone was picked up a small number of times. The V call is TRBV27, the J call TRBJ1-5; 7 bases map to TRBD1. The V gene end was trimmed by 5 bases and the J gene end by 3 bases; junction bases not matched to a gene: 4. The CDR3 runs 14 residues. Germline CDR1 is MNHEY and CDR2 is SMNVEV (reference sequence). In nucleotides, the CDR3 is TGTGCCAGCAGTCTGACAGGGACCAATCAGCCCCAGCATTTT. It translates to CASSLTGTNQPQHF.

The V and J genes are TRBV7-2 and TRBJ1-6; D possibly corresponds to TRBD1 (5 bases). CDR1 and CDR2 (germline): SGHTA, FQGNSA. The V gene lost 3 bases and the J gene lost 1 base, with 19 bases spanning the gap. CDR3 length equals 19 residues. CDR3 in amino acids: CASSFHGALFGSYNSPLHF. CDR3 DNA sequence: TGTGCCAGCAGCTTCCATGGGGCCCTATTTGGGTCCTATAATTCACCCCTCCACTTT.

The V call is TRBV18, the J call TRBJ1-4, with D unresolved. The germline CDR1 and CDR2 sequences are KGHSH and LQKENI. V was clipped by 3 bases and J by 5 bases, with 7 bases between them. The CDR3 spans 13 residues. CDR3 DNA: TGTGCCAGCTCACCGGCCTTAAATGAAAAACTGTTTTTT. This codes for CASSPALNEKLFF.

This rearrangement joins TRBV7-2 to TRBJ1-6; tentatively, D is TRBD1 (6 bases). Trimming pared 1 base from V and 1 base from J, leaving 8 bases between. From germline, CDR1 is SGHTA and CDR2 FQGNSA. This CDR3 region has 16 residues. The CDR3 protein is CASSLVTGSYNSPLHF. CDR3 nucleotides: TGTGCCAGCAGCTTAGTTACAGGGTCCTATAATTCACCCCTCCACTTT.